Presented here are 29 T cell receptor beta chains from one specimen sequenced in a study of human T cells and chemical hapten exposure. Stated time point: healthy volunteer bleed at 6 weeks. Whole blood, unfractionated, served as the material for total RNA extraction. A single record per CDR3 protein comes from TCRdb applying MiXCR to the RACE reads. This table holds about 70,000 distinct CDR3 sequences, around 6.3% found once. Material for sequencing was whole blood. These receptors originate from a female donor in good health. Some clones in this sample may be carry-over from other donors' samples.

This clonotype was observed at least ten times. This chain uses TRBV2 with TRBJ1-5; the match to TRBD1 covers 7 bases. The CDR3 covers 18 residues. The V gene end was trimmed by 3 bases and the J gene end by 0 bases; junction bases not matched to a gene: 11. Germline loops: CDR1 SNHLY, CDR2 FYNNEI. The CDR3, as DNA: TGTGCCAGCAGTGACGGGACAGTACTCGAGGGTAGCAATCAGCCCCAGCATTTT. It specifies CASSDGTVLEGSNQPQHF.

This clonotype was seen a few times. This chain links TRBV7-2 with TRBJ2-7; the D is unclear. Trimming removed 2 bases from V and 2 bases from J, with 16 bases in between. Germline V gene sequence: CDR1 SGHTA, CDR2 FQGNSA. The CDR3 runs to 16 residues. The CDR3 nucleotides are TGTGCCAGCAGCTTATCTCTTGTGAGTTCCGCCTACGAGCAGTACTTC. Its translation: CASSLSLVSSAYEQYF. Full variable domain (remainder filled in from reference TRBV7-2 and TRBJ2-7): GAGVSQSPSNKVTEKGKDVELRCDPISGHTALYWYRQSLGQGLEFLIYFQGNSAPDKSGLPSDRFSAERTGGSVSTLTIQRTQQEDSAVYLCASSLSLVSSAYEQYFGPGTRLTVT.

A few counts support this clonotype. This sequence joins TRBV9 and TRBJ1-4; tentatively, D is TRBD1 (6 bases). The CDR3 totals 16 residues. V lost 2 bases and J 0 bases, leaving 11 bases between the germline ends. CDR1 and CDR2 from the germline V gene are SGDLS and YYNGEE. This CDR3 is CASSVGHGATNEKLFF. In DNA form, the CDR3 reads TGTGCCAGCAGCGTGGGACACGGAGCAACTAATGAAAAACTGTTTTTT.

The chain couples TRBV6-1 to TRBJ2-3; 11 bases are a match to TRBD2. Unmatched junction bases numbered 9, after V lost 5 bases and J lost 5 bases. The CDR3 length is 16 residues. Per germline, CDR1 MNHNS and CDR2 SASEGT. The CDR3 spells CASSLTSGSFLDTQYF. CDR3 sequence (DNA): TGTGCCAGCAGTCTAACTAGCGGGAGTTTTTTAGATACGCAGTATTTT.

This chain uses TRBV30 with TRBJ1-5; TRBD1 might be the D (6 bases). The CDR3 covers 14 residues. In germline, CDR1 is GTSNPN, CDR2 SVGIG (reference sequence). V lost 1 base and J 0 bases, leaving 7 bases between the germline ends. CDR3 protein: CAWSADSSNQPQHF. In DNA, the CDR3 is TGTGCCTGGAGTGCGGACAGTAGCAATCAGCCCCAGCATTTT.

This clonotype was observed at least ten times. The rearrangement joins TRBV6-1 to TRBJ1-5; D uncertain. The germline V gene has CDR1 MNHNS and CDR2 SASEGT. There are 11 residues in the CDR3. Trimming cost V 9 bases and J 7 bases, with 10 bases left between them. CDR3 sequence reads: CASMATQPQHF. DNA for the CDR3: TGTGCCAGTATGGCTACCCAGCCCCAGCATTTT.

In this sample, this clonotype turned up many times. V gene TRBV7-3 combines with J gene TRBJ1-2; TRBD1 might be the D (6 bases). The CDR3 is 12 residues long. Germline lookup yields CDR1 SGHTA and CDR2 FQGTGA. Trimming took off 5 bases at V and 6 bases at J, with 10 bases between the two ends. For the CDR3, the DNA is TGTGCCAGCAGCCAGCAGGGGCATGGCTACACCTTC. This translates into CASSQQGHGYTF. The full variable domain, with the rest looked up from reference TRBV7-3 and TRBJ1-2, is GAGVSQTPSNKVTEKGKYVELRCDPISGHTALYWYRQSLGQGPEFLIYFQGTGAADDSGLPNDRFFAVRPEGSVSTLKIQRTERGDSAVYLCASSQQGHGYTFGSGTRLTVV.

This chain links TRBV4-2 with TRBJ2-7; a possible D gene is TRBD2 (6 bases). This CDR3 is 16 amino acids long. From germline, CDR1 is LGHNA and CDR2 YNFKEQ. V was trimmed by 0 bases and J by 2 bases, leaving 14 bases between them. CDR3 bases: TGTGCCAGCAGCCAAGATAGGCGGGACCGTACCTACGAGCAGTACTTC. Translated: CASSQDRRDRTYEQYF.

V is TRBV3-1 and J is TRBJ2-1, with a weak D call TRBD2 (5 bases). CDR3 length equals 16 residues. Germline values: CDR1 LGHDT, CDR2 YNNKEL (reference sequence). Trimming removed 2 bases from V and 5 bases from J, with 16 bases in between. Here the CDR3 DNA reads TGTGCCAGCAGCCAATACCGGGTAGCGAAGGACAATGAGCAGTTCTTC. Translation: CASSQYRVAKDNEQFF.

Only a few counts were recorded for this clonotype. The rearrangement uses TRBV10-3 and TRBJ2-5, with D perhaps TRBD1 (5 bases). Per the germline V gene, CDR1 is ENHRY and CDR2 is SYGVKD. Trimming left V 6 bases short and J 5 bases short, with 13 bases between. The CDR3 has 13 residues. CDR3 region: CAISRQGRETQYF. The CDR3 DNA follows: TGTGCCATCAGCCGCCAGGGTAGGGAGACCCAGTACTTC.

The sample holds many counts of this clonotype. The V gene is TRBV24-1, the J gene TRBJ2-2; a weak D match, TRBD2 (6 bases). From germline, CDR1 is KGHDR and CDR2 SFDVKD. Trimming removed 9 bases at V and 0 bases at J, with 10 bases between. CDR3 size: 14 residues. The DNA of the CDR3 is TGTGCCACCGCCGGGACTGCGAACACCGGGGAGCTGTTTTTT. This gives the protein CATAGTANTGELFF.

This clonotype appeared many times. The chain employs TRBV12-3 or TRBV12-4 and TRBJ2-7; 9 nucleotides line up with TRBD2. V was pared by 1 base and J by 6 bases, with 4 bases of the junction left unmatched. The CDR3 totals 14 residues. The CDR3 DNA is TGTGCCAGCAGTTTAGGCGGGACTAGCAGCGAGCAGTACTTC. Translated: CASSLGGTSSEQYF.

This clonotype was picked up many times. The chain uses TRBV7-2 and TRBJ2-1; 13 bases align to TRBD2. Losses at the gene ends were 5 bases for V and 8 bases for J; bases not matched to a gene: 12. The V gene's germline CDR1 is SGHTA and CDR2 FQGNSA. The CDR3 consists of 17 residues. The DNA of the CDR3 is TGTGCCAGCAGCCCGCGGACTAGCGGGGGAGTGAGGTATGAGCAGTTCTTC. Its translation: CASSPRTSGGVRYEQFF.

This clonotype showed up many times. This rearrangement joins TRBV28 to TRBJ2-3; D possibly matches TRBD1 or TRBD2 (5 bases each). Per the germline V gene, CDR1 is MDHEN and CDR2 is SYDVKM. V lost 5 bases, J lost 4 bases, and 10 bases lay in between. The CDR3 length is 13 residues. CDR3 in amino acids: CASSPGPSDTQYF. CDR3 bases: TGTGCCAGCAGTCCGGGACCATCAGATACGCAGTATTTT.

This clonotype was recorded at least ten times. The rearrangement links TRBV27 to TRBJ1-1; possible D gene TRBD1, 5 bases. The V end lost 2 bases, the J end lost 6 bases, and 19 bases lay between the germline ends. Germline lookup yields CDR1 MNHEY and CDR2 SMNVEV (reference sequence). CDR3 length: 16 amino acids. The CDR3 sequence: CASSLRGVGEGAEAFF. The CDR3 nucleotides read TGTGCCAGCAGTTTAAGGGGCGTGGGTGAGGGCGCTGAAGCTTTCTTT.

This clonotype has only a few counts. The V gene is TRBV20-1, the J gene TRBJ2-3, with 13 nucleotides matching TRBD2. CDR1 and CDR2 (germline): DFQATT, SNEGSKA (reference sequence). V lost 1 base, J lost 3 bases, and 7 bases stayed unmatched. This CDR3 has 17 residues. CDR3 DNA: TGCAGTGCTAGAGGGACTAGCGGGAGCGTGTTGACAGATACGCAGTATTTT. Amino acids: CSARGTSGSVLTDTQYF.

V and J are TRBV28 and TRBJ2-5, with TRBD2 matching over 13 bases. Germline CDR1 is MDHEN and CDR2 is SYDVKM. This CDR3 comprises 14 residues. Trimming removed 5 bases from V and 7 bases from J; junction bases left unmatched: 4. CDR3 protein: CASSLGLAGATQYF. The CDR3 region has the DNA TGTGCCAGCAGTCTCGGACTAGCGGGGGCGACCCAGTACTTC.

This clonotype showed up many times. The rearrangement joins TRBV18 to TRBJ1-3; 8 nucleotides agree with TRBD1. The CDR3 consists of 15 residues. Trimming took 4 bases from V and 0 from J; bases not matched to a gene: 2. Germline CDR1 is KGHSH and CDR2 is LQKENI. The CDR3 bases are TGTGCCAGCTCACTTGGACAGGGCTCTGGAAACACCATATATTTT. This translates into CASSLGQGSGNTIYF.

This clonotype appeared many times. The chain joins TRBV2 to TRBJ2-3; no firm D call. The V gene's germline CDR1 is SNHLY and CDR2 FYNNEI. V was pared by 8 bases and J by 0 bases, with 9 bases between. The CDR3 has 13 amino acids. CDR3 DNA sequence: TGTGCCAGCCAGGCGGAGAGCACAGATACGCAGTATTTT. Its protein product is CASQAESTDTQYF.

This clonotype was seen only a few times. The V and J genes are TRBV3-1 and TRBJ2-3; D is unresolved. Germline loops: CDR1 LGHDT, CDR2 YNNKEL (reference sequence). Trimming shortened V by 2 bases and J by 1 base, and 7 bases separated the two germline ends. This CDR3 comprises 14 residues. CDR3 in amino acids: CASSQTSGTDTQYF. The CDR3 DNA follows: TGTGCCAGCAGCCAAACCTCCGGCACAGATACGCAGTATTTT.

This clonotype appeared a few times. The genes are TRBV6-2 or TRBV6-3 and TRBJ2-3, with D possibly matching TRBD1 (6 bases). Trimming took 3 bases from V and 2 from J, leaving 18 bases between them. The CDR3 runs to 17 residues. Looked up from germline, CDR1 is MNHEY and CDR2 is SVGEGT. CDR3 loop: CASSYGGRNRVTDTQYF. CDR3 bases: TGTGCCAGCAGTTATGGGGGAAGAAACAGGGTCACAGATACGCAGTATTTT.

V is TRBV7-9 and J is TRBJ2-6; no definite D call. The CDR3 length is 17 residues. V was pared by 1 base and J by 0 bases, with 10 bases between. Germline V gives CDR1 SEHNR, CDR2 FQNEAQ (reference sequence). The CDR3 bases are TGTGCCAGCAGCTTAGGGTACGTCTCCTCTGGGGCCAACGTCCTGACTTTC. Translating gives CASSLGYVSSGANVLTF.

The gene calls are TRBV4-3 and TRBJ2-5, with TRBD2 as a possible D gene (6 bases). V shed 0 bases and J shed 4 bases, with 9 bases lying between them. The CDR3 runs to 14 residues. Germline assignment: CDR1 LGHNA and CDR2 YSLEER. The CDR3 protein is CASSQDREVETQYF. The CDR3 coding sequence is TGCGCCAGCAGCCAAGACAGGGAGGTAGAGACCCAGTACTTC.

This clonotype was counted a few times. The rearrangement links TRBV5-1 to TRBJ2-7, with TRBD1 matching 8 bases. CDR1 and CDR2 (germline): SGHRS, YFSETQ. Trimming cost V 3 bases and J 5 bases; bases outside gene matches: 7. The CDR3 totals 14 residues. The CDR3 DNA reads as TGCGCCAGCAGCTCCGGACAGGGCGAGGACGAGCAGTACTTC. Encoded protein: CASSSGQGEDEQYF.

This clonotype was observed many times. V and J are TRBV14 and TRBJ2-6; D unresolved. Trimming shortened V by 2 bases and J by 4 bases, and 6 bases separated the two germline ends. The germline gives CDR1 SGHDN, CDR2 FVKESK. The CDR3 length is 14 residues. CDR3 coding DNA: TGTGCCAGCAGCCAAACCCGCGGGGCCAACGTCCTGACTTTC. This encodes CASSQTRGANVLTF.

This clonotype has a handful of counts. The J gene is TRBJ2-3, the V gene TRBV28; a weak D match, TRBD1 (6 bases). The V end lost 4 bases, the J end lost 1 base, and 12 bases lay between the germline ends. The CDR3 length is 15 residues. Germline V gives CDR1 MDHEN, CDR2 SYDVKM. CDR3 in DNA: TGTGCCAGCAGTTGGGGGCGCCCAGGCACAGATACGCAGTATTTT. Protein: CASSWGRPGTDTQYF.

This clonotype occurred many times. The rearrangement joins TRBV5-6 to TRBJ1-4; tentatively, D is TRBD1 (6 bases). The CDR3 is 15 amino acids. Per germline, CDR1 SGHDT and CDR2 YYEEEE. The germline V and J ends were trimmed by 1 base and 8 bases, with 15 bases remaining between them. The CDR3 DNA is TGTGCCAGCAGCTTGTCGGCAGGGGTGGTAGAAAAACTGTTTTTT. Translation gives CASSLSAGVVEKLFF.

This clonotype was recorded a few times. The rearrangement links TRBV5-4 to TRBJ2-3; D possibly corresponds to TRBD1 (5 bases). The ends were cut back, 1 base at V and 6 bases at J, with 9 bases in the middle. The germline CDR1 and CDR2 sequences are SGHNT and YYREEE (reference sequence). CDR3 length equals 13 residues. In DNA, the CDR3 is TGTGCCAGCAGCTTGCAGGGCGCCGATACGCAGTATTTT. It is translated as CASSLQGADTQYF.

V and J are TRBV7-2 and TRBJ1-4; 7 bases are a match to TRBD1. This CDR3 spans 15 amino acids. The trim removed 5 bases at V and 4 bases at J, leaving 7 bases unmatched. The germline V gene encodes CDR1 SGHTA and CDR2 FQGNSA. Here the CDR3 reads CASSVGQAINEKLFF. The CDR3 DNA is TGTGCCAGCAGCGTCGGACAGGCGATTAATGAAAAACTGTTTTTT.